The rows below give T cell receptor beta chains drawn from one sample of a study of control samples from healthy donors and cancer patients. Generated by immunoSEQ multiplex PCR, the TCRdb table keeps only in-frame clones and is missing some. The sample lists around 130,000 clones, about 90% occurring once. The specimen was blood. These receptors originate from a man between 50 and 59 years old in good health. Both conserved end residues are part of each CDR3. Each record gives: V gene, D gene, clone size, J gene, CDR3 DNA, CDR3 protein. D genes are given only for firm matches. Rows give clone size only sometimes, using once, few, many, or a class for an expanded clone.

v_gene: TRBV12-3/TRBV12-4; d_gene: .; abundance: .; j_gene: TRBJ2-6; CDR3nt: TGTGCCAGCTCTTTCTCTGGGGCCAACGTCCTGACTTTC; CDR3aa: CASSFSGANVLTF
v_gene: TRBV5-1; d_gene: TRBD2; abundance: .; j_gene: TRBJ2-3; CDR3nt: TGCGCCAGCAGCCCGAGTGGGGGGGCAGATACGCAGTATTTT; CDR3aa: CASSPSGGADTQYF
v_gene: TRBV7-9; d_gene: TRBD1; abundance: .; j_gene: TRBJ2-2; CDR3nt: TGTGCCAGCAGCAACCCAGGACAGGCCGGGGAGCTGTTTTTT; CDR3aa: CASSNPGQAGELFF
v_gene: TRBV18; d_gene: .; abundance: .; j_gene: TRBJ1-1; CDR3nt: TGTGCCAGCTCATTTTACAGGGAGAAAGGAACTGAAGCTTTCTTT; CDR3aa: CASSFYREKGTEAFF
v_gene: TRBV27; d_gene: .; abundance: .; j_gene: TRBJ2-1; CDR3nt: TGTGCCAGCAGTTTAAGCAGACCTAGCCTCTACAATGAGCAGTTCTTC; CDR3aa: CASSLSRPSLYNEQFF
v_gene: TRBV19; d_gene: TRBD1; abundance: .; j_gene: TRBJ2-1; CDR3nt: TGTGCCAGTAGTATAATAGGGACAGGGGTTGGTGATGAGCAGTTCTTC; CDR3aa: CASSIIGTGVGDEQFF
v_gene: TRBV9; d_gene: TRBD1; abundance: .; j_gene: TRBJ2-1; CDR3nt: TGTGCCAGCAGCGTTGGACAGGGTGGGTTCAATGAGCAGTTCTTC; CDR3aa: CASSVGQGGFNEQFF
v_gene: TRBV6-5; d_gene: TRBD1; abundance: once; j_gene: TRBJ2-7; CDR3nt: TGTGCCAGCAGTTACTCAGACAGGGGGGACGAGCAGTACTTC; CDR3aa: CASSYSDRGDEQYF
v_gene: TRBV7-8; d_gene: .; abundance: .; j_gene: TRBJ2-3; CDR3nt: TGTGCCAGCAGCTTATCCCCGGCGGGCGTCCTCCCTACAGATACGCAGTATTTT; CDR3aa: CASSLSPAGVLPTDTQYF
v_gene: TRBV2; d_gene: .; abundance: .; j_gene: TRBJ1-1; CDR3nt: TGTGCCAGCAGACAGGACCAGAACACTGAAGCTTTCTTT; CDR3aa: CASRQDQNTEAFF
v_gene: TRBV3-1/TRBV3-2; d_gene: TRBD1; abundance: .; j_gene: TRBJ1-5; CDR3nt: TGTGCCAGCAGCCCAGGACAGGGGATGAGCAATCAGCCCCAGCATTTT; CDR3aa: CASSPGQGMSNQPQHF
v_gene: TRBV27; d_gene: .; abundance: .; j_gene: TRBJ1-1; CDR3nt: TGTGCCAGCAGCCAAGCGGGAGGAAGAGCTTTCTTT; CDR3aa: CASSQAGGRAFF
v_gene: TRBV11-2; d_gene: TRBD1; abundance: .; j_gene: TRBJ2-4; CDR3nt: TGTGCCAGCAGCCCATGGGACAGAACCAAAAACATTCAGTACTTC; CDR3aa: CASSPWDRTKNIQYF
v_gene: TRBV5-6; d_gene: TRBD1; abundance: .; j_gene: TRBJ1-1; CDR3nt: TGTGCCAGCAGCTTGGCCGAGGACAGGGGGTGGTTGAACACTGAAGCTTTCTTT; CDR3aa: CASSLAEDRGWLNTEAFF
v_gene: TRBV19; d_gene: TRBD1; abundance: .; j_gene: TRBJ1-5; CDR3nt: TGTGCCAGTAGCCAGACAGGGAGCCTGCCGCATTTT; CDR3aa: CASSQTGSLPHF
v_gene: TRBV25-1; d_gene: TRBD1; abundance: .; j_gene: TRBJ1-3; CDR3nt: TGTGCCAGCAGTGTCTTCGGACAGGGAAGAAACACCATATATTTT; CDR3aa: CASSVFGQGRNTIYF
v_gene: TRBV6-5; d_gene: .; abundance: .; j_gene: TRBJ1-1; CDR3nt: TGTGCCAGCAGTTTTGGTACGAACACTGAAGCTTTCTTT; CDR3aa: CASSFGTNTEAFF
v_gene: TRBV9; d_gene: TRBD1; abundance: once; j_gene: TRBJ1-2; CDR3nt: TGTGCCAGCAGCGGACAGGGGGCAAACTATGGCTACACCTTC; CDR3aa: CASSGQGANYGYTF
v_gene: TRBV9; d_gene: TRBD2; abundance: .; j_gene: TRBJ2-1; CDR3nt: TGTGCCAGCAGCGTAGTCAGTAGCGGGGGCGATGAGCAGTTCTTC; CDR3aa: CASSVVSSGGDEQFF
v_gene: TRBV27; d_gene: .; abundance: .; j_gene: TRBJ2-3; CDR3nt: TGTGCCAGCAGTTTAACCGGTTCTAGCACAGATACGCAGTATTTT; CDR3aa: CASSLTGSSTDTQYF
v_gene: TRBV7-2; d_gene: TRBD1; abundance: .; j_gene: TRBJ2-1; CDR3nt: TGTGCCAGCAGCCCTCGGACAGGGTCGGATGAGCAGTTCTTC; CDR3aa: CASSPRTGSDEQFF
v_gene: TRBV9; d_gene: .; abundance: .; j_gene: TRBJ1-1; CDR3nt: TGTGCCAGCAGCCTATCTGGGGGCTTGGCTGAAGCTTTCTTT; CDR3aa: CASSLSGGLAEAFF
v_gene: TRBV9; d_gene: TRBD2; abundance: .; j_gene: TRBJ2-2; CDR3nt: TGTGCCAGCAGCGTAGGGGCGACTAGCGAGAACACCGGGGAGCTGTTTTTT; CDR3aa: CASSVGATSENTGELFF